These 32 T cell receptor beta chains were all obtained from the same sample, sequenced in a study of T cell responses to AZD1222 COVID-19 vaccine. The method was immunoSEQ multiplex PCR; TCRdb's version includes in-frame clones alone and lacks a portion of them. The profile shows 250,000 to 300,000 clones, 90% to 95% of them singletons. Sequenced here: peripheral blood, sampled 28 days after the second AZD1222 dose. The receptors were gathered from an adult who received the AZD1222 COVID-19 vaccine.

In its sample, this clone was seen once. The rearrangement links TRBV11-2 to TRBJ1-4, with D maybe TRBD1 (6 bases). The germline CDR1 and CDR2 sequences are SGHAT and FQNNGV. The V and J ends lost 4 bases and 0 bases respectively, with 12 bases between them. The CDR3 is 16 amino acids. CDR3 loop: CASSSLQGATNEKLFF. The CDR3, as DNA: TGTGCCAGCAGCTCCTTACAGGGAGCAACTAATGAAAAACTGTTTTTT.

The V and J genes are TRBV2 and TRBJ1-6, with a tentative D call TRBD1 (5 bases). Trimming left V 4 bases short and J 10 bases short, with 17 bases between. Germline V lookup: CDR1 SNHLY, CDR2 FYNNEI. The CDR3 consists of 15 residues. For the CDR3, the DNA is TGTGCCAGCAGTGCCGGGCAGGGTCGACGCTCACCCCTCCACTTT. It codes for CASSAGQGRRSPLHF.

The CDR3 DNA follows: TGTGCCAGCGGACATCTTGATGAGCAGTTCTTC. Protein product: CASGHLDEQFF. The J gene is TRBJ2-1, the V gene TRBV27, with D perhaps TRBD1 (5 bases). This CDR3 spans 11 amino acids. Germline CDR1 and CDR2: MNHEY and SMNVEV (reference sequence). V shed 8 bases and J shed 8 bases, with 10 bases lying between them.

This clone was picked up one time. The chain employs TRBV28 and TRBJ1-1, with D perhaps TRBD1 (6 bases). The CDR3 totals 16 residues. Looked up from germline, CDR1 is MDHEN and CDR2 is SYDVKM. V was trimmed by 7 bases and J by 2 bases, leaving 20 bases between them. The DNA of the CDR3 is TGTGCCAGCACCGTGGGGGGGGCTCGAGTAAACACTGAAGCTTTCTTT. This codes for CASTVGGARVNTEAFF.

The chain combines TRBV6-5 with TRBJ1-1, with D perhaps TRBD1 (6 bases). Trimming took off 9 bases at V and 3 bases at J, with 14 bases between the two ends. This CDR3 contains 13 residues. Germline V gene sequence: CDR1 MNHEY, CDR2 SVGAGI. Here the CDR3 DNA reads TGTGCCAGTTCACAGGGAAGGGACACTGAAGCTTTCTTT. This sequence encodes CASSQGRDTEAFF.

J is TRBJ2-7 and V is TRBV4-3; 9 nucleotides agree with TRBD2. J gave up 2 bases and V 0 bases, and 5 bases lay outside the gene matches. This CDR3 is 16 amino acids long. In germline, CDR1 is LGHNA, CDR2 YSLEER. DNA of the CDR3: TGCGCCAGCAGCCAAGAGAGTGGCGGGAGGGCCTACGAGCAGTACTTC. Residues: CASSQESGGRAYEQYF.

V gene TRBV5-1 combines with J gene TRBJ2-7, with 7 bases lining up with TRBD1. V trimming: 4 bases; J trimming: 1 base; junction bases outside the gene matches: 11. This CDR3 has 16 amino acids. Germline values: CDR1 SGHRS, CDR2 YFSETQ. In nucleotides, the CDR3 is TGCGCCAGCAGCCAAGGACTCCGGGACAGTTCCTACGAGCAGTACTTC. Residues: CASSQGLRDSSYEQYF.

V usage is TRBV5-5 and J usage is TRBJ1-5, with D perhaps matching TRBD1 (6 bases). The V gene lost 5 bases and the J gene lost 1 base, with 16 bases spanning the gap. Germline V gene sequence: CDR1 SGHKS, CDR2 YYEKEE (reference sequence). The CDR3 runs to 16 residues. CDR3 coding DNA: TGTGCCAGCAGTCCATGGGGACAATCAAGCAATCAGCCCCAGCATTTT. It codes for CASSPWGQSSNQPQHF. The full variable domain, completed using reference TRBV5-5 and TRBJ1-5, is DAGVTQSPTHLIKTRGQQVTLRCSPISGHKSVSWYQQVLGQGPQFIFQYYEKEERGRGNFPDRFSARQFPNYSSELNVNALLLGDSALYLCASSPWGQSSNQPQHFGDGTRLSIL.

The chain carries TRBV19 and TRBJ2-7; 9 bases are a match to TRBD1. The CDR3 consists of 15 residues. Germline V CDR1 and CDR2: LNHDA, SQIVND (reference sequence). Germline trimming cut 2 bases from V and 2 bases from J; bases unmatched to any gene: 4. The chain's CDR3 is CASSIWRTGAYEQYF. In DNA, the CDR3 is TGTGCCAGTAGTATATGGAGGACAGGGGCCTACGAGCAGTACTTC.

The chain couples TRBV9 to TRBJ2-5; D is undetermined. Germline V gene data show CDR1 as SGDLS and CDR2 as YYNGEE. The CDR3 is 14 amino acids. V lost 0 bases and J lost 7, with 13 bases in between. The CDR3 DNA follows: TGTGCCAGCAGCGTAGAATGGAAAGGAGTGACCCAGTACTTC. Its translation is CASSVEWKGVTQYF. Looking up the rest from reference TRBV9 and TRBJ2-5 gives the full variable domain: DSGVTQTPKHLITATGQRVTLRCSPRSGDLSVYWYQQSLDQGLQFLIQYYNGEERAKGNILERFSAQQFPDLHSELNLSSLELGDSALYFCASSVEWKGVTQYFGPGTRLLVL.

This clone was found once. The chain links TRBV19 to TRBJ1-1, with D hard to call. The ends were cut back, 4 bases at V and 1 base at J, with 10 bases in the middle. From germline, CDR1 is LNHDA and CDR2 SQIVND (reference sequence). This CDR3 is built from 14 residues. The CDR3 is CASSTVFGNTEAFF. CDR3 DNA sequence: TGTGCCAGTAGTACGGTTTTCGGGAACACTGAAGCTTTCTTT.

The chain joins TRBV28 to TRBJ1-4; 7 positions match TRBD1. Trimming removed 8 bases from V and 1 base from J; junction bases left unmatched: 10. Germline values: CDR1 MDHEN, CDR2 SYDVKM. The CDR3 sequence is 16 residues long. CDR3 coding DNA: TGTGCCAGCGGCCGGGGACAGCCTGGAACTAATGAAAAACTGTTTTTT. Its protein is CASGRGQPGTNEKLFF.

V and J are TRBV13 and TRBJ1-2; D is unresolved. Trimming shortened V by 7 bases and J by 6 bases, and 18 bases separated the two germline ends. The V gene's germline CDR1 is PRHDT and CDR2 FYEKMQ (reference sequence). CDR3 size: 14 residues. The CDR3: CASNLGTAGNGYTF. The CDR3 bases are TGTGCCAGCAACCTGGGAACTGCTGGGAATGGCTACACCTTC.

The chain's CDR3 is CASSLLGNPYEQYF. The DNA for the CDR3 is TGTGCCAGCAGCCTTCTAGGGAACCCCTACGAGCAGTACTTC. The chain is built from TRBV14 and TRBJ2-7; D uncertain. The length of the CDR3 is 14 residues. Germline CDR1 is SGHDN and CDR2 is FVKESK. V lost 4 bases, J lost 2 bases, and 12 bases lay in between. Complete variable domain (other parts from reference TRBV14 and TRBJ2-7): EAGVTQFPSHSVIEKGQTVTLRCDPISGHDNLYWYRRVMGKEIKFLLHFVKESKQDESGMPNNRFLAERTGGTYSTLKVQPAELEDSGVYFCASSLLGNPYEQYFGPGTRLTVT.

This chain joins TRBV6-6 and TRBJ2-3; tentatively, D is TRBD1 (6 bases). V was cut by 1 base and J by 1 base, with 9 bases left in between. The CDR3 totals 15 residues. The germline CDR1 and CDR2 sequences are MNHNY and SVGAGI (reference sequence). The CDR3 nucleotides read TGTGCCAGCAGTTACTGGCCAGGGGGCACAGATACGCAGTATTTT. This gives the protein CASSYWPGGTDTQYF.

This chain uses TRBV5-1 with TRBJ2-3; no clear D gene. Germline loops: CDR1 SGHRS, CDR2 YFSETQ. The CDR3 totals 14 residues. Trimming took 2 bases from V and 1 from J, leaving 8 bases between them. CDR3 sequence reads: CASSFRRGTDTQYF. The CDR3 bases are TGCGCCAGCAGCTTCCGGCGCGGCACAGATACGCAGTATTTT.

This chain's CDR3 is CASSQNRRGLGYGYTF. The CDR3 DNA reads as TGTGCCAGCAGCCAAAACCGGAGGGGGCTGGGCTATGGCTACACCTTC. The V and J genes are TRBV3-1 (or the pseudogene TRBV3-2) and TRBJ1-2, with TRBD1 identical over 7 bases. In germline, CDR1 is LGHDT, CDR2 YNNKEL (reference sequence). The CDR3 covers 16 residues. V lost 2 bases to trimming and J lost 4 bases; unmatched junction nucleotides: 10.

This chain connects TRBV6-6 to TRBJ1-1; D gene ambiguous. Trimming cost V 4 bases and J 8 bases, with 14 bases left between them. Germline values: CDR1 MNHNY, CDR2 SVGAGI (reference sequence). The CDR3 totals 13 residues. CDR3 coding DNA: TGTGCCAGCAGTTCCCCCCCTCGGACCGAAGCTTTCTTT. Its protein product is CASSSPPRTEAFF.

The CDR3 loop is CATSDDASIDTQYF. DNA of the CDR3: TGTGCCACCAGTGATGATGCTAGTATAGATACGCAGTATTTT. The V and J genes are TRBV24-1 and TRBJ2-3; D not resolved. Germline CDR1 is KGHDR and CDR2 is SFDVKD. The CDR3 covers 14 residues. V lost 3 bases and J lost 5, with 11 bases in between.

The chain links TRBV7-2 to TRBJ2-7, with 8 bases lining up with TRBD2. The CDR3 sequence is 15 residues long. Germline lookup yields CDR1 SGHTA and CDR2 FQGNSA. J lost 2 bases, V lost 3 bases, and 6 bases had no gene match. In nucleotides, the CDR3 is TGTGCCAGCAGCTTTCAGGCGACTAGCGCCTACGAGCAGTACTTC. Residues: CASSFQATSAYEQYF.

The V gene is TRBV6-5, the J gene TRBJ2-7; perhaps TRBD2 as D (5 bases). CDR1 is MNHEY, CDR2 SVGAGI, per germline. The CDR3 loop spans 13 amino acids. V dropped 6 bases and J dropped 5 bases, with 14 bases sitting between them. CDR3 sequence (DNA): TGTGCCAGCAGACGGGATTTCCTGGACGAGCAGTACTTC. Residues: CASRRDFLDEQYF.

This sequence joins TRBV7-9 and TRBJ2-1, with D unresolved. CDR1 is SEHNR, CDR2 FQNEAQ, per germline (reference sequence). CDR3 length: 12 residues. V was shortened by 2 bases and J by 4 bases, with 3 bases between the two germline ends. CDR3 bases: TGTGCCAGCAGCTTACGGTACAATGAGCAGTTCTTC. This translates into CASSLRYNEQFF.

The chain joins TRBV3-1 (or the pseudogene TRBV3-2) to TRBJ1-2; D unclear. The CDR3 is 11 residues long. Germline CDR1 and CDR2: LGHDT and YNNKEL (reference sequence). The ends were cut back, 4 bases at V and 8 bases at J, with 8 bases in the middle. In DNA, the CDR3 is TGTGCCAGCAGCCTATCTGGAGGCTACACCTTC. This encodes CASSLSGGYTF.

This chain uses TRBV5-1 with TRBJ1-2; D gene uncertain. The V and J ends lost 2 bases and 7 bases respectively, with 9 bases between them. This CDR3 is 12 amino acids long. Per germline, CDR1 SGHRS and CDR2 YFSETQ. CDR3 amino acids: CASSFSGFGYTF. The DNA for the CDR3 is TGCGCCAGCAGCTTTAGTGGGTTTGGCTACACCTTC.

To note about this clone: Distinct nucleotide sequences in the sample also encode this CDR3. This chain joins TRBV28 and TRBJ1-5; D uncertain. Trimming removed 7 bases from V and 0 bases from J, with 4 bases in between. The germline V gene encodes CDR1 MDHEN and CDR2 SYDVKM. The CDR3 sequence is 12 residues long. This CDR3 reads CASTLSNQPQHF. The CDR3 DNA reads as TGTGCCAGCACCCTTAGCAATCAGCCCCAGCATTTT.

The chain combines TRBV7-2 with TRBJ2-7, with 12 positions matching TRBD2. Germline CDR1 and CDR2: SGHTA and FQGNSA. This CDR3 contains 14 residues. Unmatched junction bases numbered 5, after V lost 6 bases and J lost 5 bases. In nucleotides, the CDR3 is TGTGCCAGCAGGCTAGCGGGAGGGCCGAACGAGCAGTACTTC. Translated: CASRLAGGPNEQYF.

DNA for the CDR3: TGTGCCAGCAGCTCCGGGGTTCGGGCAATGGGGGAGCAGTACTTC. This sequence encodes CASSSGVRAMGEQYF. The J gene is TRBJ2-7, the V gene TRBV5-6; D possibly corresponds to TRBD2 (5 bases). The CDR3 has 15 amino acids. V was cut by 3 bases and J by 7 bases, with 20 bases left in between. The germline CDR1 and CDR2 sequences are SGHDT and YYEEEE.

The chain employs TRBV4-1 and TRBJ1-5, with 8 bases lining up with TRBD1. This CDR3 has 15 residues. Per germline, CDR1 MGHRA and CDR2 YSYEKL. The trim removed 5 bases at V and 0 bases at J, leaving 3 bases unmatched. In DNA form, the CDR3 reads TGCGCCAGCAGCAGGACAGGGAATAGCAATCAGCCCCAGCATTTT. Protein: CASSRTGNSNQPQHF.

The chain uses TRBV7-2 and TRBJ1-1; D is perhaps TRBD1 (6 bases). Germline V lookup: CDR1 SGHTA, CDR2 FQGNSA. The CDR3 sequence is 15 residues long. The ends were cut back, 5 bases at V and 0 bases at J, with 13 bases in the middle. For the CDR3, the DNA is TGTGCCAGCAGCCCAGGGACACAGATGAACACTGAAGCTTTCTTT. This encodes CASSPGTQMNTEAFF.

This clone was seen a single time. The chain carries TRBV21-1 and TRBJ2-5; the table calls TRBD2, which could not be checked here. TRBV21-1 counts as a pseudogene. The CDR3 sequence is 14 residues long. The CDR3: CASSKELAGETQYF. The CDR3 DNA is TGTGCCAGCAGCAAAGAGCTAGCCGGGGAGACCCAGTACTTC.

The J gene is TRBJ1-2, the V gene TRBV25-1, with TRBD1 as a possible D gene (6 bases). CDR1 and CDR2 (germline): MGHDK, SYGVNS. Trimming took off 1 base at V and 5 bases at J, with 11 bases between the two ends. This CDR3 is built from 14 residues. The CDR3 DNA reads as TGTGCCAGCAGTGAATCGGGGAGGGGGTATGGCTACACCTTC. Its protein is CASSESGRGYGYTF.

There are a few counts of this clone. The chain links TRBV2 to TRBJ2-1; D is perhaps TRBD1 (5 bases). Germline V gives CDR1 SNHLY, CDR2 FYNNEI. Trimming took off 7 bases at V and 5 bases at J, with 18 bases between the two ends. The CDR3 is made up of 15 amino acids. The CDR3 sequence is CASIYDSTLNNEQFF. Written as DNA, the CDR3 is TGTGCCAGCATTTACGACAGTACCCTCAACAATGAGCAGTTCTTC. Supplemented by reference TRBV2 and TRBJ2-1, the full variable domain reads EPEVTQTPSHQVTQMGQEVILRCVPISNHLYFYWYRQILGQKVEFLVSFYNNEISEKSEIFDDQFSVERPDGSNFTLKIRSTKLEDSAMYFCASIYDSTLNNEQFFGPGTRLTVL.